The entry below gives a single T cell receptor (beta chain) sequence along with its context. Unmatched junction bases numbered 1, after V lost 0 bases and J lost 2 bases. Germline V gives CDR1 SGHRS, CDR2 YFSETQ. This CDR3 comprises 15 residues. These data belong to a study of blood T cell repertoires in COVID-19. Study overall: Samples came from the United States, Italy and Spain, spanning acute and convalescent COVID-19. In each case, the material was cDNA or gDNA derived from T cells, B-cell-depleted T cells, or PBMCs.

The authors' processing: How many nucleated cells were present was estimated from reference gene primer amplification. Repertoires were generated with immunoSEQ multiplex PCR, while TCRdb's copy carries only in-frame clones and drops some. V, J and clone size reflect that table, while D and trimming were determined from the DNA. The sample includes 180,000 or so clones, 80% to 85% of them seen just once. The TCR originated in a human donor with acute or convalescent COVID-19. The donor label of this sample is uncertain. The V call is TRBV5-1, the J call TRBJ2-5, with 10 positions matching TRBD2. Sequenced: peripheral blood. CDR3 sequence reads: CASSLVTSGQETQYF. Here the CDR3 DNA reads TGCGCCAGCAGCTTGGTGACTAGCGGGCAAGAGACCCAGTACTTC. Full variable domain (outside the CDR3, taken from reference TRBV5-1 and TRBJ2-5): KAGVTQTPRYLIKTRGQQVTLSCSPISGHRSVSWYQQTPGQGLQFLFEYFSETQRNKGNFPGRFSGRQFSNSRSEMNVSTLELGDSALYLCASSLVTSGQETQYFGPGTRLLVL.